The 10 T cell receptor beta chains reported below all come from one sample, sequenced in a study of T cell responses to AZD1222 COVID-19 vaccine. Assay used: immunoSEQ multiplex PCR; TCRdb lists only in-frame clones, some missing. The profile shows around 67,000 clones, 83% of them singletons. The specimen was peripheral blood, collected 28 days after the second AZD1222 dose. The receptors were gathered from an adult who received the AZD1222 COVID-19 vaccine.

The rearrangement uses TRBV29-1 and TRBJ1-2; D may be TRBD1 (5 bases). CDR1 and CDR2 from the germline V gene are SQVTM and ANQGSEA. Trimming took off 7 bases at V and 3 bases at J, with 12 bases between the two ends. The CDR3 runs 12 residues. CDR3 nucleotide sequence: TGCAGCGGCTGGTGGGGGGACTATGGCTACACCTTC. Its translation: CSGWWGDYGYTF.

The rearrangement uses TRBV3-1 (or the pseudogene TRBV3-2) and TRBJ1-3; TRBD1 matches at 7 bases. The CDR3 extends over 14 amino acids. Germline CDR1 is LGHDT and CDR2 is YNNKEL (reference sequence). Trimming removed 3 bases from V and 4 bases from J; junction bases left unmatched: 3. CDR3: CASSQGQNGNTIYF. The CDR3, as DNA: TGTGCCAGCAGCCAGGGACAGAACGGAAACACCATATATTTT.

The genes are TRBV5-6 and TRBJ2-1; 8 bases align to TRBD2. From germline, CDR1 is SGHDT and CDR2 YYEEEE. The CDR3 extends over 14 amino acids. The V and J ends lost 1 base and 10 bases, in that order; junction bases with no gene match: 7. The CDR3 DNA sequence: TGTGCCAGCAGCTTGCGAGCGGGGGCCCGCGAGCAGTTCTTC. Its translation is CASSLRAGAREQFF.

The chain recombines TRBV2 with TRBJ1-1; D is undetermined. Germline V lookup: CDR1 SNHLY, CDR2 FYNNEI. The CDR3 is made up of 12 amino acids. V lost 9 bases, J lost 0 bases, and 8 bases lay in between. The CDR3 nucleotides read TGTGCCAGTAATAACATGAACACTGAAGCTTTCTTT. As protein: CASNNMNTEAFF.

The rearrangement links TRBV28 to TRBJ2-2, with D maybe TRBD2 (6 bases). V lost 4 bases and J lost 5, with 11 bases in between. The CDR3 runs to 14 residues. The germline gives CDR1 MDHEN, CDR2 SYDVKM. DNA of the CDR3: TGTGCCAGCAGTTCCGCTAGCGAGACCGGGGAGCTGTTTTTT. Translation: CASSSASETGELFF.

The chain uses TRBV6-2 or TRBV6-3 and TRBJ2-5; possible D gene TRBD1, 6 bases. V lost 6 bases to trimming and J lost 5 bases, with 28 bases between them. This CDR3 contains 18 residues. In germline, CDR1 is MNHEY, CDR2 SVGEGT. The CDR3 loop reads CASSYTWTEGWFFETQYF. The CDR3 nucleotides are TGTGCCAGCAGCTATACGTGGACAGAGGGGTGGTTTTTCGAGACCCAGTACTTC.

The chain combines TRBV5-5 with TRBJ1-2; no clear D. Germline lookup yields CDR1 SGHKS and CDR2 YYEKEE (reference sequence). The CDR3 runs to 13 residues. Trimming cost V 2 bases and J 2 bases, with 7 bases left between them. The CDR3 here is CASSFAGNYGYTF. Written as DNA, the CDR3 is TGTGCCAGCAGCTTCGCCGGGAACTATGGCTACACCTTC.

The V gene is TRBV10-3, the J gene TRBJ2-3; TRBD2 might be the D (6 bases). V was cut by 6 bases and J by 3 bases, with 22 bases left in between. Looked up from germline, CDR1 is ENHRY and CDR2 is SYGVKD. CDR3 length: 17 amino acids. The CDR3 protein is CAISPSTGEPGTDTQYF. As DNA, the CDR3 is TGTGCCATCAGCCCCTCGACGGGGGAGCCGGGGACAGATACGCAGTATTTT.

This chain connects TRBV4-3 to TRBJ2-7; the D gene is possibly TRBD1 (5 bases). With 2 bases removed from V and 3 bases from J, the gap between germline ends came to 17 bases. The CDR3 has 16 residues. The V gene's germline CDR1 is LGHNA and CDR2 YSLEER. CDR3 DNA sequence: TGCGCCAGCAGCCAATTAAGGGGAACTGCCAACTACGAGCAGTACTTC. Translated, it gives CASSQLRGTANYEQYF.

This chain links TRBV10-3 with TRBJ1-4; 9 bases are shared with TRBD1. This CDR3 region has 14 residues. Germline V gene data show CDR1 as ENHRY and CDR2 as SYGVKD. J was trimmed by 2 bases and V by 10 bases; bases with no gene match: 5. The CDR3 reads CATKQGATNEKLFF. CDR3 nucleotides: TGTGCCACCAAACAGGGGGCTACTAATGAAAAACTGTTTTTT.